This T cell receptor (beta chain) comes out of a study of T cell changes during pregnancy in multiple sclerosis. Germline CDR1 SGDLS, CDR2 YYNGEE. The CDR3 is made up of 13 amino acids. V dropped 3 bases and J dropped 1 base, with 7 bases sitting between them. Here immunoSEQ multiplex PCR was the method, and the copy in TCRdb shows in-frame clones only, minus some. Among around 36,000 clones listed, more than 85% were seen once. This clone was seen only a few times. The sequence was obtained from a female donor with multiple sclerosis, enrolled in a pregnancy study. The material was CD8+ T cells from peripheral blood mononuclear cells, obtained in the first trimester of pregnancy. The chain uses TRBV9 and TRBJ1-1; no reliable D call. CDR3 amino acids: CASSAPGNTEAFF. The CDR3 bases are TGTGCCAGCAGCGCCCCAGGGAACACTGAAGCTTTCTTT.